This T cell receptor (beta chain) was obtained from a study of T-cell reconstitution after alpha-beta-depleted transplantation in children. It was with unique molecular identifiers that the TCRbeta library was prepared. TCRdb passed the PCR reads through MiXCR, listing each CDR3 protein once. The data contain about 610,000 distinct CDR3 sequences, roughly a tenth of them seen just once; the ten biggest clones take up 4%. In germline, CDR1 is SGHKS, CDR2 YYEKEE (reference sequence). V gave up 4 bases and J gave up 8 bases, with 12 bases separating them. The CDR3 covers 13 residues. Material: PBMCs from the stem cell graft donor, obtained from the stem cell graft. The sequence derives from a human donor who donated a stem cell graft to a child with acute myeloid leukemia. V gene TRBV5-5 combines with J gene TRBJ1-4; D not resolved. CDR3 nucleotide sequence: TGTGCCAGCAGCCGAGGGCCTACCGAAAAACTGTTTTTT. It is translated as CASSRGPTEKLFF.